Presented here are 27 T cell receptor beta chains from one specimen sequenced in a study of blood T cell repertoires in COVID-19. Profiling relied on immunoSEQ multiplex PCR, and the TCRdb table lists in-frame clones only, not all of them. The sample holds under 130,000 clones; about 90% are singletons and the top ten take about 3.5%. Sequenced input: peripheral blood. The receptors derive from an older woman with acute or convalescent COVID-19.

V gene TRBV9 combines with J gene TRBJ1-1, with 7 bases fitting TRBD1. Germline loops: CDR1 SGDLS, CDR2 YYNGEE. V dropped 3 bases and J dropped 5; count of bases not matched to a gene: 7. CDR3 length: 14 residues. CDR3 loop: CASSAQQGRTEAFF. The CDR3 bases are TGTGCCAGCAGCGCCCAACAGGGGAGGACTGAAGCTTTCTTT.

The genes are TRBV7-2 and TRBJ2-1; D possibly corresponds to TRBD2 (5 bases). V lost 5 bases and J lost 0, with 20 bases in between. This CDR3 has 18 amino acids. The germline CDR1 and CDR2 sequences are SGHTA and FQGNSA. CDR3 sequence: CASSPQSRGPSSYNEQFF. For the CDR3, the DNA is TGTGCCAGCAGCCCACAGTCTCGCGGGCCCAGCTCCTACAATGAGCAGTTCTTC.

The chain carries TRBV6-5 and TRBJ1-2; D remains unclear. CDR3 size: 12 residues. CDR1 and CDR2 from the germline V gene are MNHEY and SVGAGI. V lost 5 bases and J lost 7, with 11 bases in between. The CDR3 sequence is CASSTLGSGYTF. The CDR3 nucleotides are TGTGCCAGCAGTACCCTGGGGAGTGGCTACACCTTC.

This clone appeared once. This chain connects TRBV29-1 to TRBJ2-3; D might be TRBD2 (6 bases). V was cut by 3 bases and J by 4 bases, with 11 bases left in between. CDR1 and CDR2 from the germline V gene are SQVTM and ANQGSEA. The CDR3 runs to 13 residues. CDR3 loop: CSVETQRADTQYF. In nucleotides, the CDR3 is TGCAGCGTTGAGACCCAGCGGGCAGATACGCAGTATTTT.

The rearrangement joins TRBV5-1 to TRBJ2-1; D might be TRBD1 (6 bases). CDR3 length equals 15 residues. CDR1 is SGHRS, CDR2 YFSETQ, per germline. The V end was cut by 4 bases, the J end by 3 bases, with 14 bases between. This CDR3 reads CASSLLQGNYNEQFF. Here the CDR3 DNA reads TGCGCCAGCAGCCTCTTGCAGGGGAACTACAATGAGCAGTTCTTC.

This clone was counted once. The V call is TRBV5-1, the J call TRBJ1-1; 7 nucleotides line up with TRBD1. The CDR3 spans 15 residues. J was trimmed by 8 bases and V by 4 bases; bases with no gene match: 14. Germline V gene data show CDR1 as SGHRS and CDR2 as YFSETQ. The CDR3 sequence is CASSVQGGRAGEAFF. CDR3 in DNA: TGCGCCAGCAGCGTTCAAGGGGGCAGGGCCGGCGAAGCTTTCTTT.

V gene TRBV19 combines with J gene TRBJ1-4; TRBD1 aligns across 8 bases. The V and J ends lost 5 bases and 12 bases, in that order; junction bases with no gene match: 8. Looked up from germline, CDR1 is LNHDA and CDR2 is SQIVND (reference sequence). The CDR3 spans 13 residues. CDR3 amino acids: CASSGQGHEELFF. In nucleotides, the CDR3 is TGTGCCAGTAGTGGACAGGGCCATGAGGAACTGTTTTTT.

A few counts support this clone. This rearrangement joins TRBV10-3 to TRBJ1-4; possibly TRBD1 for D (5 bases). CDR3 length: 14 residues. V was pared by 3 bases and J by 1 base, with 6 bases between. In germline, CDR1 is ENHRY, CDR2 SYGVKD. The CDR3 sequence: CAISDDRTNEKLFF. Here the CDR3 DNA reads TGTGCCATCAGTGACGACAGAACTAATGAAAAACTGTTTTTT.

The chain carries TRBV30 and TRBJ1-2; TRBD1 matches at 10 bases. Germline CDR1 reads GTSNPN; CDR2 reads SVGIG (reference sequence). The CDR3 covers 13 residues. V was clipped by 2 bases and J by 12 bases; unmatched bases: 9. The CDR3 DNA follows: TGTGCCTGGAGTCTTTCGACAGGGGGCTTGGACACCTTC. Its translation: CAWSLSTGGLDTF.

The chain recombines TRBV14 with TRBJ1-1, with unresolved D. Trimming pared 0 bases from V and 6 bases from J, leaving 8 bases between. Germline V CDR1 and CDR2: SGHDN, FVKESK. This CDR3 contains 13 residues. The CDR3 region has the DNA TGTGCCAGCAGCCAAGATCTAGACTCTGAAGCTTTCTTT. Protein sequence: CASSQDLDSEAFF.

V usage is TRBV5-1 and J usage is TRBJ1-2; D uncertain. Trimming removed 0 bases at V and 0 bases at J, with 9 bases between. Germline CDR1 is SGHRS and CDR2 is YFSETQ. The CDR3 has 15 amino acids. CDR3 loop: CASSLDRETNYGYTF. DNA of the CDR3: TGCGCCAGCAGCTTGGACCGGGAAACTAACTATGGCTACACCTTC. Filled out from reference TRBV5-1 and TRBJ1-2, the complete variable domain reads KAGVTQTPRYLIKTRGQQVTLSCSPISGHRSVSWYQQTPGQGLQFLFEYFSETQRNKGNFPGRFSGRQFSNSRSEMNVSTLELGDSALYLCASSLDRETNYGYTFGSGTRLTVV.

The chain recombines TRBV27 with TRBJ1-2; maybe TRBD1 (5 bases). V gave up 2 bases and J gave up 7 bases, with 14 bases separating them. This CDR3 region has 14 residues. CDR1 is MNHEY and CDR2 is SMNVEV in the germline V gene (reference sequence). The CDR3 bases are TGTGCCAGCAGTTTAGCAGGGTCATCGGCTGGCTACACCTTC. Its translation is CASSLAGSSAGYTF.

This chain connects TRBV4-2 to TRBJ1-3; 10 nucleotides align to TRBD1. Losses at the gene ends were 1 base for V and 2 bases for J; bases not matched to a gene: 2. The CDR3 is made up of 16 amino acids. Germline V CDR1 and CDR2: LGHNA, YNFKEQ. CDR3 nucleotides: TGTGCCAGCAGCCAAGTGGGGACAGGGGCTGGAAACACCATATATTTT. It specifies CASSQVGTGAGNTIYF.

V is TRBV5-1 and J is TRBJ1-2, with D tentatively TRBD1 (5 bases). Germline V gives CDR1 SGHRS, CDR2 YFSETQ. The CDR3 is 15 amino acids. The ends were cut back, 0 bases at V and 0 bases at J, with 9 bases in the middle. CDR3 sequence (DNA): TGCGCCAGCAGCTTGGAGACAGACTCTAACTATGGCTACACCTTC. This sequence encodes CASSLETDSNYGYTF.

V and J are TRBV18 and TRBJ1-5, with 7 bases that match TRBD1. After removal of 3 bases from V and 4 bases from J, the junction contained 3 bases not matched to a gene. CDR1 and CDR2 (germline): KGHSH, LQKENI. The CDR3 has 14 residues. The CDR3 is CASSPTGQNQPQHF. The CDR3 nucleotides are TGTGCCAGCTCACCGACGGGACAGAATCAGCCCCAGCATTTT.

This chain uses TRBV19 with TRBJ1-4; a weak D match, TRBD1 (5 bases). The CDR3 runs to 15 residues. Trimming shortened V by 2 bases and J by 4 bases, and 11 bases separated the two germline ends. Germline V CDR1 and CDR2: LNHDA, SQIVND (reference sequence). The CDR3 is CASSIRGDGNEKLFF. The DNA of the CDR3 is TGTGCCAGTAGTATAAGGGGCGACGGTAATGAAAAACTGTTTTTT. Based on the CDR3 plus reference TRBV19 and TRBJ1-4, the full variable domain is DGGITQSPKYLFRKEGQNVTLSCEQNLNHDAMYWYRQDPGQGLRLIYYSQIVNDFQKGDIAEGYSVSREKKESFPLTVTSAQKNPTAFYLCASSIRGDGNEKLFFGSGTQLSVL.

The CDR3, as DNA: TGTGCCAGTAGTTCCGGGGGGACAGGGGCGGGGAGCAATCAGCCCCAGCATTTT. It encodes CASSSGGTGAGSNQPQHF. The chain employs TRBV19 and TRBJ1-5; 10 bases line up with TRBD1. The length of the CDR3 is 18 residues. J gave up 1 base and V 5 bases, and 11 bases lay outside the gene matches. Per germline, CDR1 LNHDA and CDR2 SQIVND (reference sequence).

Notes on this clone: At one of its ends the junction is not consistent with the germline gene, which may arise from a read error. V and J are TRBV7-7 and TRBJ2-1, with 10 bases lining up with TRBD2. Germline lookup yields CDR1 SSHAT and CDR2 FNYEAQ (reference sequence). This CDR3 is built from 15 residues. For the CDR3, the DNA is TGTGCTAGCAGCCCAGAGACTAGCGGGTACAATGAGCAGTTCTTC. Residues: CASSPETSGYNEQFF.

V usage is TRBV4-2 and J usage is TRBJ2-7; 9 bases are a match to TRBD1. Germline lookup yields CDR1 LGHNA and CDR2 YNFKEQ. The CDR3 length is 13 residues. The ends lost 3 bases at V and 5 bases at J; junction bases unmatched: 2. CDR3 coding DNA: TGTGCCAGCAGCCAGAGGGACAGGGACGAGCAGTACTTC. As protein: CASSQRDRDEQYF.

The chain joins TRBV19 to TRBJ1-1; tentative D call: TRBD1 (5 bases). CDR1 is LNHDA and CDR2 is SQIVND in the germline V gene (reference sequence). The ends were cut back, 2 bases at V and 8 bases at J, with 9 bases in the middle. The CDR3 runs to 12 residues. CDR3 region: CASSISGPEAFF. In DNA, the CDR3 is TGTGCCAGTAGTATATCAGGGCCCGAAGCTTTCTTT.

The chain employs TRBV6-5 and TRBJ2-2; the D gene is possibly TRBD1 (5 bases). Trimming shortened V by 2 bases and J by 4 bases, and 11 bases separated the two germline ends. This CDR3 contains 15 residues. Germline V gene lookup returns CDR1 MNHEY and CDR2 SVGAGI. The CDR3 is CASSYGGASTGELFF. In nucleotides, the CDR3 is TGTGCCAGCAGTTACGGTGGGGCGAGCACCGGGGAGCTGTTTTTT.

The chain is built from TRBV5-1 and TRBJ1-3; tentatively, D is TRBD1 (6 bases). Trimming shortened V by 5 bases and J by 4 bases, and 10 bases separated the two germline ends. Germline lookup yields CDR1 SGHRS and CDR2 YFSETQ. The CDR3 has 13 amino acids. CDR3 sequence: CASRRGAGNTIYF. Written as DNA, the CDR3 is TGCGCCAGCAGGCGGGGGGCGGGAAACACCATATATTTT. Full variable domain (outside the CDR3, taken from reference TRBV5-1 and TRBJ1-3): KAGVTQTPRYLIKTRGQQVTLSCSPISGHRSVSWYQQTPGQGLQFLFEYFSETQRNKGNFPGRFSGRQFSNSRSEMNVSTLELGDSALYLCASRRGAGNTIYFGEGSWLTVV.

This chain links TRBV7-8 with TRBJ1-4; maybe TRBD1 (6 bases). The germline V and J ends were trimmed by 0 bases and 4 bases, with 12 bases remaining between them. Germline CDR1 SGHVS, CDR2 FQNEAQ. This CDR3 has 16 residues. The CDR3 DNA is TGTGCCAGCAGCTTAGCCGCAGGGGTCGGTAATGAAAAACTGTTTTTT. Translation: CASSLAAGVGNEKLFF.

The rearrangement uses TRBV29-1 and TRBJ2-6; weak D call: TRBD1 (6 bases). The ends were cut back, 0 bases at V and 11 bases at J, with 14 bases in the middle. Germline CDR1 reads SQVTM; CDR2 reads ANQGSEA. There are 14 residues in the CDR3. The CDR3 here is CSVEDEPGAHVLTF. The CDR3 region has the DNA TGCAGCGTTGAAGATGAGCCAGGGGCTCACGTCCTGACTTTC.

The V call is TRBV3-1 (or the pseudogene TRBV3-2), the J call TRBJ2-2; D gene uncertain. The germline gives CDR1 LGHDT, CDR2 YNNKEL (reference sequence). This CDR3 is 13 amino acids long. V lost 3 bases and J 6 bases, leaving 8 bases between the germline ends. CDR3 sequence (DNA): TGTGCCAGCAGCCACCCAACGGCCGGGGAGCTGTTTTTT. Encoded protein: CASSHPTAGELFF.

The CDR3 sequence: CAWSETVYNSPLHF. The CDR3 DNA follows: TGTGCCTGGAGTGAGACAGTATATAATTCACCCCTCCACTTT. The chain carries TRBV30 and TRBJ1-6, with D perhaps matching TRBD1 (5 bases). Germline V CDR1 and CDR2: GTSNPN, SVGIG (reference sequence). The CDR3 spans 14 residues. The V end lost 1 base, the J end lost 4 bases, and 8 bases lay between the germline ends.

CDR3 in amino acids: CASSPGTSGSTDTQYF. The CDR3 nucleotides are TGTGCCAGCAGCCCCGGGACTAGCGGGAGCACAGATACGCAGTATTTT. The J gene is TRBJ2-3, the V gene TRBV5-8; 12 positions agree with TRBD2. Germline CDR1 is SGHTS and CDR2 is YDEGEE. The CDR3 covers 16 residues. J gave up 0 bases and V 4 bases, and 3 bases lay outside the gene matches.